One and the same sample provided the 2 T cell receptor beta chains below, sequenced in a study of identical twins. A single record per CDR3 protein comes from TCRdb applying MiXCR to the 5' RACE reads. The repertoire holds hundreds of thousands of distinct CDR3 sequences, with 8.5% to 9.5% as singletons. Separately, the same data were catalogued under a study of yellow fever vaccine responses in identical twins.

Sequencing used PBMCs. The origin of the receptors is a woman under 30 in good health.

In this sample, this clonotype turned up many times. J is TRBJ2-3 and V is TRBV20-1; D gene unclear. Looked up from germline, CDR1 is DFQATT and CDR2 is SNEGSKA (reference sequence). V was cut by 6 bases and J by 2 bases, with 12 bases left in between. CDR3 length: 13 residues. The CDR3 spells CSALIGYTDTQYF. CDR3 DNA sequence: TGCAGTGCCCTGATTGGTTACACAGATACGCAGTATTTT.

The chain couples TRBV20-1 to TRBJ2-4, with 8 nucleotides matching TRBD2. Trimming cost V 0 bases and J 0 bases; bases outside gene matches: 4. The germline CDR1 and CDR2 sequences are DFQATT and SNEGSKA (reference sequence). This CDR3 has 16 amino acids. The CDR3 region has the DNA TGCAGTGCTAGAGAACTAGCGGAGCTAGCCAAAAACATTCAGTACTTC. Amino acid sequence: CSARELAELAKNIQYF.